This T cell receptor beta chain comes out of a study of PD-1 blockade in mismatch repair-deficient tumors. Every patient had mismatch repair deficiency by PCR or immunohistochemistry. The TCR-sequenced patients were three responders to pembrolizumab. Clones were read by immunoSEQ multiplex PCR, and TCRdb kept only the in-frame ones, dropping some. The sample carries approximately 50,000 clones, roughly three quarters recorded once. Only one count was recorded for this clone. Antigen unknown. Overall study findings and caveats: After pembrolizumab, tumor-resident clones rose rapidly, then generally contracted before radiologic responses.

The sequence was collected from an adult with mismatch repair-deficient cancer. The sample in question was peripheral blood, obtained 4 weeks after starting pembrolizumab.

CDR3 in amino acids: CASSPARKRTEAFF. The CDR3 nucleotides read TGTGCCAGCAGCCCGGCCAGGAAAAGGACTGAAGCTTTCTTT. The rearrangement links TRBV7-9 to TRBJ1-1; no clear D gene. Between the trimmed V and J ends, which lost 5 bases and 5 bases, there was a span of 15 bases. Germline CDR1 reads SEHNR; CDR2 reads FQNEAQ (reference sequence). There are 14 residues in the CDR3. The full variable domain, in which reference TRBV7-9 and TRBJ1-1 provide the parts outside the CDR3, is DTGVSQNPRHKITKRGQNVTFRCDPISEHNRLYWYRQTLGQGPEFLTYFQNEAQLEKSRLLSDRFSAERPKGSFSTLEIQRTEQGDSAMYLCASSPARKRTEAFFGQGTRLTVV.